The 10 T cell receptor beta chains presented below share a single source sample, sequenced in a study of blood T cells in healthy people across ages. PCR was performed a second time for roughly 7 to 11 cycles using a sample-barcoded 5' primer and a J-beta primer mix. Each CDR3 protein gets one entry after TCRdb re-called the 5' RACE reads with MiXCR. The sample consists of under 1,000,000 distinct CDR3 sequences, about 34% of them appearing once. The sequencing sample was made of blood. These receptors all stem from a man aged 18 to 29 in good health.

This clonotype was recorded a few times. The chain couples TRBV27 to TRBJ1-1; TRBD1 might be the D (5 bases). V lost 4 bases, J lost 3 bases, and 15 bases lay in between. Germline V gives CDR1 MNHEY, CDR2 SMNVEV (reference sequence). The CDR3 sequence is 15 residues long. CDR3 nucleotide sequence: TGTGCCAGCAGTTCCTCGACAGCGGGCTACACTGAAGCTTTCTTT. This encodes CASSSSTAGYTEAFF.

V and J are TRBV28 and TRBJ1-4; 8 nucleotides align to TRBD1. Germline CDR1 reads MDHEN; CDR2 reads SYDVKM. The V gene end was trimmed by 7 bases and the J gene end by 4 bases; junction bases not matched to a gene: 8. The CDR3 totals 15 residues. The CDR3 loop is CASTAPGQDNEKLFF. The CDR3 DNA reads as TGTGCCAGCACCGCACCGGGACAGGATAATGAAAAACTGTTTTTT.

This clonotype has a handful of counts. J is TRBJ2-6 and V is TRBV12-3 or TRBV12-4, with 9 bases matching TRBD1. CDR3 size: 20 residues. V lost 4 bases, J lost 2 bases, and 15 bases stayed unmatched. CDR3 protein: CASSSPMWGQGHTGANVLTF. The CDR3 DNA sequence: TGTGCCAGCAGTTCTCCCATGTGGGGACAGGGTCATACTGGGGCCAACGTCCTGACTTTC.

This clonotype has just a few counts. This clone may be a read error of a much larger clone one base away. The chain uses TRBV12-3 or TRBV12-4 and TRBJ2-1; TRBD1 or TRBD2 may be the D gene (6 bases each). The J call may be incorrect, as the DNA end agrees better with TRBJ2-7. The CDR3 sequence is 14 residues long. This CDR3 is CASRMGGSYNEQYF. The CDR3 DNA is TGTGCCAGCAGGATGGGGGGCTCCTACAATGAGCAGTACTTC.

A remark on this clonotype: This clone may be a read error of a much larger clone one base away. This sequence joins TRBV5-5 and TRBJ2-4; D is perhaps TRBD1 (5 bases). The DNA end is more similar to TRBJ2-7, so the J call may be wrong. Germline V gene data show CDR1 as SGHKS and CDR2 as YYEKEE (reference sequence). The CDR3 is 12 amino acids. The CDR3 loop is CASRGQGYEQYF. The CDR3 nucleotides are TGTGCCAGCAGGGGGCAGGGCTACGAGCAGTACTTC.

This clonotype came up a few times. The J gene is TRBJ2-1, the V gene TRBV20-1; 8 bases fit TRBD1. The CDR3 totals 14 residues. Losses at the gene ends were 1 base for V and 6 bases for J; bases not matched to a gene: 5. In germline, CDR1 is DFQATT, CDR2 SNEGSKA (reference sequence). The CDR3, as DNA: TGCAGTGCTAGAGGAGGACAGGGAATCAATGAGCAGTTCTTC. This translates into CSARGGQGINEQFF.

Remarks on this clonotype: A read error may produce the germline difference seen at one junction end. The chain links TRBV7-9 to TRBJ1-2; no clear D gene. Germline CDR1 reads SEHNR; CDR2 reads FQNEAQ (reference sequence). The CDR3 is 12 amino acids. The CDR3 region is CASRDLGYGYIF. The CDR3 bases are TGTGCCAGCAGGGACTTGGGGTATGGCTACATCTTC.

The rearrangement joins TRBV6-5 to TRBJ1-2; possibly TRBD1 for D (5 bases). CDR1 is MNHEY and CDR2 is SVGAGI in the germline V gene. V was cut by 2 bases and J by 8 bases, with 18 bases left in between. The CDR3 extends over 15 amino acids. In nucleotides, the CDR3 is TGTGCCAGCAGTTACGACAGAATGGATTTATCGGGCTACACCTTC. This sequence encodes CASSYDRMDLSGYTF.

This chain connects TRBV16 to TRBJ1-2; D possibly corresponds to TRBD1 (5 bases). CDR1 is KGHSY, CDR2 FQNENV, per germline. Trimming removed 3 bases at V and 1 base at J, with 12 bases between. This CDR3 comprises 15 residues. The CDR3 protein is CASSQRQISNYGYTF. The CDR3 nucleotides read TGTGCCAGCAGCCAGAGACAGATTAGTAACTATGGCTACACCTTC.

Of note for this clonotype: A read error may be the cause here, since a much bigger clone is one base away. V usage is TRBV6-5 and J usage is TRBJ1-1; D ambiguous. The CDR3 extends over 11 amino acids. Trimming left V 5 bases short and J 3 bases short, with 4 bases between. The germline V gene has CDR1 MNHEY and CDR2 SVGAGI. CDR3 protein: CASSADTEAFF. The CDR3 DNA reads TGTGCCAGCAGTGCGGACACTGAAGCTTTCTTT.